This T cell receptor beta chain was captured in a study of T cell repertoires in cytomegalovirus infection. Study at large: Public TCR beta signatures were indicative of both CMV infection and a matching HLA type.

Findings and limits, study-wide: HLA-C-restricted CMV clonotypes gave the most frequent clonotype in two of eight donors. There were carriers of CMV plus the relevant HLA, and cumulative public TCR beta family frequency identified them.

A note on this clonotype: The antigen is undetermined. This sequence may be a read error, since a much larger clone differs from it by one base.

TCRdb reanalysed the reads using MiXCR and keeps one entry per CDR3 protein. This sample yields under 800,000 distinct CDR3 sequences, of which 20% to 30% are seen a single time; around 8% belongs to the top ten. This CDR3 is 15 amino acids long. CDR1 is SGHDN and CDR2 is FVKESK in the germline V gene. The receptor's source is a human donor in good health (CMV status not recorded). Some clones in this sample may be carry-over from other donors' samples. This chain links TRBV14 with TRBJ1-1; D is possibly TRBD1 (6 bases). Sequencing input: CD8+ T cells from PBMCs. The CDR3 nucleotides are TGTGCCAACAGCTCGACCGGGACAATGGTCACTGAAGCTTTCTTT. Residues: CANSSTGTMVTEAFF.